Shown below are 22 T cell receptor beta chains from a single sample sequenced in a study of Ad26.COV2.S vaccination and SARS-CoV-2 variants (dated by TCRdb to about 2021). Library creation used the immunoSEQ multiplex PCR assay. The source is immuneACCESS, and TCRdb retained only in-frame sequences with V and J called. Part of the clones is not carried over; for the studies checked, unresolved V genes explain less than half of this, and the remainder is unexplained. For this sample the table gives roughly 140,000 clones, of which just over 85% were detected only once. The leading ten clones occupy about 5% of the sample. According to the study, the label for this sample's time point signals: individuals recovered from natural SARS-CoV-2 infection. The specimen was peripheral blood, collected after recovery from COVID-19. The receptor source for this set is a human donor who had recovered from COVID-19.

CDR3 sequence reads: CAWSVGQGDNQPQHF. CDR3 coding DNA: TGTGCCTGGAGTGTCGGTCAGGGAGACAATCAGCCCCAGCATTTT. The chain combines TRBV30 with TRBJ1-5; TRBD1 is a possible D gene (5 bases). Germline V gene lookup returns CDR1 GTSNPN and CDR2 SVGIG (reference sequence). This CDR3 comprises 15 residues. Trimming pared 0 bases from V and 3 bases from J, leaving 12 bases between.

The V gene is TRBV11-2, the J gene TRBJ2-5, with unresolved D. Trimming cost V 5 bases and J 4 bases, with 11 bases left between them. Germline lookup yields CDR1 SGHAT and CDR2 FQNNGV. The CDR3 has 13 amino acids. CDR3 nucleotide sequence: TGTGCCAGCAGCATGGGGAACAGAGAGACCCAGTACTTC. It codes for CASSMGNRETQYF. The full variable domain, completed using reference TRBV11-2 and TRBJ2-5, is EAGVAQSPRYKIIEKRQSVAFWCNPISGHATLYWYQQILGQGPKLLIQFQNNGVVDDSQLPKDRFSAERLKGVDSTLKIQPAKLEDSAVYLCASSMGNRETQYFGPGTRLLVL.

The chain employs TRBV10-2 and TRBJ1-1; D unclear. CDR3 length: 12 residues. Trimming removed 0 bases from V and 9 bases from J, with 8 bases in between. Germline-derived CDR1 and CDR2 are WSHSY and SAAADI. CDR3: CASSESHRQAFF. The DNA of the CDR3 is TGCGCCAGCAGTGAGTCGCACAGACAAGCTTTCTTT.

The chain has TRBV5-1 and TRBJ2-7; the D gene is possibly TRBD2 (6 bases). Trimming cost V 5 bases and J 5 bases, with 17 bases left between them. The length of the CDR3 is 14 residues. Germline CDR1 and CDR2: SGHRS and YFSETQ. The CDR3 bases are TGCGCCAGCAGGATGGAGGGCCCGCTCCACGAGCAGTACTTC. Translation: CASRMEGPLHEQYF.

Comment on this clone: Sequence at one end of the junction differs from germline and may be a read error. V and J are TRBV27 and TRBJ1-2, with D perhaps TRBD1 (6 bases). This CDR3 has 13 residues. From germline, CDR1 is MNHEY and CDR2 SMNVEV (reference sequence). The CDR3 reads CASSSDRSYRYTF. CDR3 nucleotides: TGTGCCAGCAGTTCAGACAGGTCCTATCGCTACACCTTC.

CDR3 residues: CASSDESGYTF. The CDR3 coding sequence is TGTGCCAGCAGTGACGAATCGGGCTACACCTTC. The chain joins TRBV6-1 to TRBJ1-2; D uncertain. V shed 3 bases and J shed 8 bases, with 7 bases lying between them. Germline CDR1 reads MNHNS; CDR2 reads SASEGT. This CDR3 has 11 amino acids.

This chain uses TRBV11-2 with TRBJ1-1; a weak D match, TRBD1 (6 bases). The CDR3 is 16 residues long. Trimming removed 5 bases from V and 1 base from J, with 17 bases in between. The germline V gene encodes CDR1 SGHAT and CDR2 FQNNGV. The CDR3 nucleotides are TGTGCCAGCAGCCCTCCAATGGGGGCAGCGAACACTGAAGCTTTCTTT. Protein: CASSPPMGAANTEAFF.

CDR3 region: CASTRGGGTDTQYF. In DNA, the CDR3 is TGTGCCAGCACCCGGGGGGGCGGCACAGATACGCAGTATTTT. V gene TRBV7-9 combines with J gene TRBJ2-3; 8 bases align to TRBD2. CDR1 SEHNR and CDR2 FQNEAQ come from the germline V gene (reference sequence). This CDR3 is built from 14 residues. The junction had 4 bases not matched to a gene; V was cut back by 7 bases and J by 1 base.

The genes are TRBV20-1 and TRBJ2-2; 10 bases are shared with TRBD2. The V gene's germline CDR1 is DFQATT and CDR2 SNEGSKA (reference sequence). This CDR3 is 14 amino acids long. After removal of 3 bases from V and 5 bases from J, the junction contained 3 bases not matched to a gene. The CDR3 protein is CSASTSGVTGELFF. CDR3 nucleotide sequence: TGCAGTGCTAGTACTAGCGGGGTTACCGGGGAGCTGTTTTTT.

The gene calls are TRBV20-1 and TRBJ1-2; D perhaps matches TRBD1 (5 bases). The CDR3 contains 11 residues. CDR1 DFQATT and CDR2 SNEGSKA come from the germline V gene (reference sequence). The V end was cut by 5 bases, the J end by 5 bases, with 9 bases between. CDR3 residues: CSALGTYGYTF. CDR3 DNA sequence: TGCAGTGCTTTGGGGACTTATGGCTACACCTTC.

The gene calls are TRBV24-1 and TRBJ1-5; 7 bases are shared with TRBD1. The V segment lost 6 bases and the J segment 4 bases; nucleotides outside the gene matches: 2. The V gene's germline CDR1 is KGHDR and CDR2 SFDVKD. The CDR3 length is 13 residues. CDR3 nucleotide sequence: TGTGCCACCAGTAGGGGGCCAAATCAGCCCCAGCATTTT. Translated: CATSRGPNQPQHF.

J is TRBJ2-1 and V is TRBV3-1 (or the pseudogene TRBV3-2); 11 bases line up with TRBD2. The CDR3 has 17 residues. V lost 4 bases, J lost 10 bases, and 15 bases stayed unmatched. Germline loops: CDR1 LGHDT, CDR2 YNNKEL (reference sequence). The CDR3: CASSLLIGTSGIGEQFF. Written as DNA, the CDR3 is TGTGCCAGCAGCCTCCTAATAGGGACTAGCGGAATCGGGGAGCAGTTCTTC.

The gene calls are TRBV29-1 and TRBJ2-7, with D perhaps matching TRBD1 (6 bases). The CDR3 has 14 amino acids. V was shortened by 6 bases and J by 2 bases, with 17 bases between the two germline ends. Looked up from germline, CDR1 is SQVTM and CDR2 is ANQGSEA. DNA of the CDR3: TGCAGCGTCACAGGGTTGGGGAACCCCTACGAGCAGTACTTC. Translation gives CSVTGLGNPYEQYF.

This clone ranks as medium-sized. The chain carries TRBV9 and TRBJ1-1; tentative D call: TRBD1 (6 bases). The CDR3 loop spans 13 amino acids. The V gene lost 3 bases and the J gene lost 3 bases, with 9 bases spanning the gap. Germline V gene lookup returns CDR1 SGDLS and CDR2 YYNGEE. CDR3 protein: CASSAHRDTEAFF. The CDR3, as DNA: TGTGCCAGCAGCGCGCACAGGGACACTGAAGCTTTCTTT.

The chain recombines TRBV21-1 with TRBJ1-2; whether TRBD1, the table's D call, matches the DNA was not checked. TRBV21-1 is assigned pseudogene status. CDR3 length: 8 residues. The CDR3 loop is CAVSGYTF. CDR3 DNA: TGTGCCGTTTCAGGGTACACCTTC.

Here the CDR3 DNA reads TGCAGCGTTGTCCCAGGACAGCTGGAAGCTTTCTTT. Protein: CSVVPGQLEAFF. The chain joins TRBV29-1 to TRBJ1-1; D may be TRBD1 (6 bases). This CDR3 has 12 amino acids. Germline lookup yields CDR1 SQVTM and CDR2 ANQGSEA. The germline V and J ends were trimmed by 4 bases and 8 bases, with 14 bases remaining between them.

CDR3 region: CASSLAFGTIPEIQYF. CDR3 in DNA: TGCGCCAGCAGCTTGGCCTTCGGGACTATCCCAGAGATTCAGTACTTC. The V gene is TRBV5-1, the J gene TRBJ2-4; 7 bases fit TRBD2. V lost 0 bases and J lost 10; bases outside the gene matches: 13. This CDR3 has 16 residues. In germline, CDR1 is SGHRS, CDR2 YFSETQ.

V and J are TRBV2 and TRBJ1-3; a weak D match, TRBD1 (6 bases). V lost 5 bases and J lost 2, with 16 bases in between. This CDR3 has 16 amino acids. Germline V gene sequence: CDR1 SNHLY, CDR2 FYNNEI. In nucleotides, the CDR3 is TGTGCCAGCAGTTACGCCGAGGCAGGGGCTGGAAACACCATATATTTT. This codes for CASSYAEAGAGNTIYF.

This clone was picked up one time. J is TRBJ2-5 and V is TRBV10-1; D is unclear. The CDR3 length is 13 residues. CDR1 is WNHNN and CDR2 is SYGVQD in the germline V gene (reference sequence). V lost 7 bases to trimming and J lost 2 bases, with 11 bases between them. The CDR3 bases are TGCGCCAGCATCCGCTCACATCAAGAGACCCAGTACTTC. Amino acids: CASIRSHQETQYF.

The V and J genes are TRBV6-6 and TRBJ2-7, with D possibly called TRBD1 or TRBD2 (5 bases each). From germline, CDR1 is MNHNY and CDR2 SVGAGI (reference sequence). V dropped 6 bases and J dropped 2 bases, with 35 bases sitting between them. CDR3 length: 21 residues. CDR3 nucleotide sequence: TGTGCCAGCAGCCAATACCACGGGACCGACGCTGCGCGAAGTTCCCCCTACGAGCAGTACTTC. Amino acids: CASSQYHGTDAARSSPYEQYF.

The rearrangement links TRBV6-2 or TRBV6-3 to TRBJ1-4; D is unclear. This CDR3 comprises 12 residues. The germline CDR1 and CDR2 sequences are MNHEY and SVGEGT. V was shortened by 4 bases and J by 7 bases, with 7 bases between the two germline ends. The chain's CDR3 is CASSWTGEKLFF. DNA of the CDR3: TGTGCCAGCAGTTGGACGGGTGAAAAACTGTTTTTT.

The CDR3 is CASRLGQGEAFF. In nucleotides, the CDR3 is TGTGCCAGCAGGCTTGGACAGGGAGAAGCTTTCTTT. The chain couples TRBV27 to TRBJ1-1, with 8 bases matching TRBD1. Germline CDR1 reads MNHEY; CDR2 reads SMNVEV (reference sequence). The CDR3 consists of 12 residues. V shed 6 bases and J 8 bases; nucleotides not matched to a gene: 5.